This T cell receptor beta chain derives from a study of post-analysis software for immune sequencing data. In the study overall: Recorded disease courses covered relapsing-remitting, secondary progressive and progressive-relapsing multiple sclerosis. Some patients had no subtype annotation.

There are a few counts of this clonotype. As yet, its antigen is unknown. Study results and caveats: Pronounced co-clustering by F measure was evident among identically batched samples. TRBV5-6, TRBV5-1 and TRBV20-1 were among roughly five TRBV segments more frequent in patients than controls. The normalized Chao1 diversity of multiple sclerosis patients was significantly lower than that of controls.

TCR beta libraries were prepared from cDNA with unique molecular identifiers. Some 500,000 cDNA molecules were obtained per 1 to 10 million input T cells. TCRdb called the PCR reads again in MiXCR, with one record for every CDR3 protein. The sample contains under 200,000 distinct CDR3 sequences, approximately 29% of which appear only once. V was clipped by 4 bases and J by 9 bases, with 14 bases between them. The germline gives CDR1 LGHDT, CDR2 YNNKEL (reference sequence). The CDR3 is made up of 13 amino acids. This TCR was sampled from a girl aged 2 to 17 with multiple sclerosis. The sequenced sample consisted of blood. The genes are TRBV3-1 and TRBJ2-3, with a possible D match to TRBD1 (5 bases). CDR3 loop: CASSPTSQGTQYF. The CDR3, as DNA: TGTGCCAGCAGCCCGACCTCTCAGGGCACGCAGTATTTT.